This passage covers 20 T cell receptor beta chains from one sample sequenced in a study of long-term antiretroviral therapy in people with HIV. Samples were assayed with immunoSEQ v3.0 at survey level. Using immunoSEQ multiplex PCR, the repertoire was profiled, and TCRdb retains in-frame clones only, with some absent. The sample carries about 19,000 clones, 91% recorded once. Specimen: unsorted PBMCs, collected 3 years after starting antiretroviral therapy. These receptors were taken from a man over 45 with HIV.

This clone came up once. The V gene is TRBV7-3, the J gene TRBJ2-1, with a possible D match to TRBD1 (6 bases). Germline V gene data show CDR1 as SGHTA and CDR2 as FQGTGA. The CDR3 totals 12 residues. Trimming cost V 5 bases and J 5 bases, with 7 bases left between them. CDR3: CASSRTDNEQFF. The CDR3 DNA is TGTGCCAGCAGCCGGACAGACAATGAGCAGTTCTTC.

This chain joins TRBV7-3 and TRBJ1-2; 11 bases match TRBD1. Germline CDR1 and CDR2: SGHTA and FQGTGA. The CDR3 totals 15 residues. Germline trimming cut 6 bases from V and 6 bases from J; bases unmatched to any gene: 9. The CDR3 is CASSPQGQGAHGYTF. For the CDR3, the DNA is TGTGCCAGCAGTCCCCAAGGACAGGGGGCGCATGGCTACACCTTC.

The chain employs TRBV5-4 and TRBJ2-3; 9 positions match TRBD2. Germline CDR1 is SGHNT and CDR2 is YYREEE (reference sequence). J lost 3 bases, V lost 0 bases, and 5 bases had no gene match. The CDR3 totals 16 residues. The CDR3, as DNA: TGTGCCAGCAGCTTGGGGACTAGCGAGAAGACAGATACGCAGTATTTT. It codes for CASSLGTSEKTDTQYF.

The chain combines TRBV4-1 with TRBJ1-4; D may be TRBD1 (5 bases). Germline loops: CDR1 MGHRA, CDR2 YSYEKL. V gave up 5 bases and J gave up 5 bases, with 9 bases separating them. The CDR3 runs to 13 residues. CDR3 DNA: TGCGCCAGCAGCGCCGGGACCAATGAAAAACTGTTTTTT. Amino acids: CASSAGTNEKLFF.

The chain recombines TRBV27 with TRBJ1-2; D gene uncertain. Germline V gene data show CDR1 as MNHEY and CDR2 as SMNVEV (reference sequence). Trimming left V 5 bases short and J 0 bases short, with 10 bases between. The CDR3 loop spans 14 amino acids. This CDR3 reads CASSLAGTNYGYTF. The CDR3 DNA follows: TGTGCCAGCAGTCTCGCCGGGACTAACTATGGCTACACCTTC.

The chain uses TRBV21-1 and TRBJ2-7. TRBV21-1 counts as a pseudogene. The CDR3 is 12 residues long. CDR3 amino acids: CASSKGTYEQYF. The CDR3 nucleotides are TGTGCCAGCAGTAAAGGGACCTACGAGCAGTACTTC.

The chain carries TRBV25-1 and TRBJ1-6, with a weak D call TRBD1 (6 bases). The V gene lost 3 bases and the J gene lost 10 bases, with 13 bases spanning the gap. This CDR3 has 14 residues. Germline V gene sequence: CDR1 MGHDK, CDR2 SYGVNS. The CDR3 nucleotides are TGTGCCAGCAGTGAGCCACAGGGCTACTCACCCCTCCACTTT. Translation: CASSEPQGYSPLHF.

The chain combines TRBV6-1 with TRBJ2-4; D possibly corresponds to TRBD1 (6 bases). The V end lost 2 bases, the J end lost 0 bases, and 23 bases lay between the germline ends. There are 20 residues in the CDR3. Germline V gene sequence: CDR1 MNHNS, CDR2 SASEGT. CDR3 amino acids: CASSEQLGADLLLAKNIQYF. CDR3 coding DNA: TGTGCCAGCAGTGAACAGTTGGGGGCAGACCTTTTACTAGCCAAAAACATTCAGTACTTC.

The genes are TRBV15 and TRBJ1-5; no clear D gene. This CDR3 has 13 amino acids. Deletions cut 5 bases from V and 0 bases from J, with 5 bases between. Per germline, CDR1 LNHNV and CDR2 YYDKDF (reference sequence). The DNA for the CDR3 is TGTGCCACCAGCGAGTATAGCAATCAGCCCCAGCATTTT. This gives the protein CATSEYSNQPQHF.

The chain recombines TRBV7-3 with TRBJ2-2, with a weak D call TRBD2 (6 bases). Trimming removed 4 bases at V and 1 base at J, with 10 bases between. There are 15 residues in the CDR3. Germline V CDR1 and CDR2: SGHTA, FQGTGA. The CDR3 DNA follows: TGTGCCAGCAGCTCGGGACTCATGAACACCGGGGAGCTGTTTTTT. Translating it yields CASSSGLMNTGELFF.

This sequence joins TRBV11-3 and TRBJ2-1; D may match TRBD1 or TRBD2 (5 bases each). The V gene lost 5 bases and the J gene lost 6 bases, with 11 bases spanning the gap. Germline-derived CDR1 and CDR2 are SGHNT and YENEEA. The CDR3 length is 13 residues. The CDR3 spells CASSRDGTNEQFF. The CDR3 DNA reads TGTGCCAGCAGCCGGGACGGTACCAATGAGCAGTTCTTC.

V and J are TRBV9 and TRBJ1-4, with unresolved D. V was cut by 1 base and J by 0 bases, with 10 bases left in between. This CDR3 has 16 residues. Germline-derived CDR1 and CDR2 are SGDLS and YYNGEE. The CDR3, as DNA: TGTGCCAGCAGCGTATTAAGGGATCCAACTAATGAAAAACTGTTTTTT. The encoded protein is CASSVLRDPTNEKLFF.

The chain combines TRBV6-6 with TRBJ2-6; D gene uncertain. This CDR3 has 15 residues. V gave up 8 bases and J gave up 0 bases, with 11 bases separating them. Germline assignment: CDR1 MNHNY and CDR2 SVGAGI (reference sequence). The CDR3 sequence: CASLSPNSGANVLTF. DNA for the CDR3: TGTGCCAGCCTTTCTCCCAACTCTGGGGCCAACGTCCTGACTTTC.

The V and J genes are TRBV5-5 and TRBJ1-5; TRBD1 might be the D (6 bases). Trimming left V 0 bases short and J 0 bases short, with 7 bases between. The CDR3 is 15 amino acids. Germline CDR1 and CDR2: SGHKS and YYEKEE (reference sequence). The CDR3 loop reads CASSLVDSSNQPQHF. DNA of the CDR3: TGTGCCAGCAGCTTGGTGGACAGTAGCAATCAGCCCCAGCATTTT.

The rearrangement links TRBV11-2 to TRBJ2-4, with D possibly TRBD2 on 6 matching bases. From germline, CDR1 is SGHAT and CDR2 FQNNGV. Trimming pared 4 bases from V and 8 bases from J, leaving 21 bases between. The CDR3 has 16 residues. The CDR3: CASSSRRAWARDIQYF. CDR3 DNA: TGTGCCAGCAGCTCCCGGAGGGCCTGGGCAAGGGACATTCAGTACTTC. The complete variable domain, with remaining parts taken from reference TRBV11-2 and TRBJ2-4, reads EAGVAQSPRYKIIEKRQSVAFWCNPISGHATLYWYQQILGQGPKLLIQFQNNGVVDDSQLPKDRFSAERLKGVDSTLKIQPAKLEDSAVYLCASSSRRAWARDIQYFGAGTRLSVL.

The rearrangement joins TRBV4-1 to TRBJ1-6, with a weak D call TRBD1 (6 bases). The germline CDR1 and CDR2 sequences are MGHRA and YSYEKL. Trimming pared 7 bases from V and 5 bases from J, leaving 12 bases between. The CDR3 has 14 amino acids. The CDR3 nucleotides read TGCGCCAGCACCAACGGGGGGCATAATTCACCCCTCCACTTT. Its translation: CASTNGGHNSPLHF.

V usage is TRBV7-8 and J usage is TRBJ1-4, with D unclear. V gave up 5 bases and J gave up 7 bases, with 11 bases separating them. This CDR3 region has 13 residues. Germline V lookup: CDR1 SGHVS, CDR2 FQNEAQ. The DNA for the CDR3 is TGTGCCAGCAGCCCACCCGGTAGTGAAAAACTGTTTTTT. Its translation is CASSPPGSEKLFF.

The V and J genes are TRBV18 and TRBJ2-2; D not certain. Germline CDR1 reads KGHSH; CDR2 reads LQKENI. The CDR3 runs 14 residues. The V end lost 5 bases, the J end lost 4 bases, and 11 bases lay between the germline ends. The CDR3: CASSGQRSTGELFF. The CDR3 bases are TGTGCCAGCTCAGGGCAGAGGTCCACCGGGGAGCTGTTTTTT.

This chain connects TRBV6-1 to TRBJ2-1; 9 nucleotides align to TRBD1. The CDR3 is 15 residues long. Germline V gene sequence: CDR1 MNHNS, CDR2 SASEGT. Unmatched junction bases numbered 8, after V lost 5 bases and J lost 6 bases. The CDR3 DNA follows: TGTGCCAGCAGTCGCGCCGGGACAGGGTTCAATGAGCAGTTCTTC. Its translation is CASSRAGTGFNEQFF.

The gene calls are TRBV5-6 and TRBJ2-4; TRBD2 is a possible D gene (5 bases). This CDR3 is built from 14 residues. Germline lookup yields CDR1 SGHDT and CDR2 YYEEEE. V was cut by 0 bases and J by 8 bases, with 12 bases left in between. The CDR3 spells CASSLGLTRDIQYF. CDR3 coding DNA: TGTGCCAGCAGCTTGGGTCTGACGAGGGACATTCAGTACTTC.